The subject of this entry is one T cell receptor (beta chain). This clone was detected a few times. There is no known antigen for this receptor. Base quality data are lacking; no much larger clone is found one base away. The sample is drawn from a study of blood T cell repertoires in COVID-19 (dated by TCRdb to about 2020). Looking at the study overall: Samples from collaborators originated in the United States, Italy and Spain and spanned both the acute and convalescent phases of COVID-19. The prospective study material was composed of cDNA or gDNA derived from T cells, B-cell-depleted T cells, or PBMCs. The samples were drawn from the first 160 participants of the ongoing ImmuneRACE study and from 950 to 1,500 subjects provided by 6 global collaborators. Where available, HLA class I and class II types were taken from metadata supplied by the sample provider and were not determined by assay-based typing. Sample metadata almost always included a de-identified subject ID, COVID-19 status, age in years and sex. A freely available public database, intended as a resource for researchers studying the immune response to SARS-CoV-2, is where the repertoires were released. Subjects who had been exposed to COVID-19, were actively infected with it, or had recovered from it provided the deeply sampled blood TCRbeta repertoires that made up the dataset.

The collaborating institutions used their own protocols to collect whole blood in K2EDTA tubes. For TCRbeta analysis, collaborator samples were shipped as frozen whole blood, as isolated PBMCs, or as DNA extracted from either sample type. CDR1 is given as SGHRS and CDR2 as YFSETQ, both from the germline V gene. The junction carries 16 bases between V and J, which are trimmed by 3 bases and 6 bases respectively. The CDR3 covers 14 residues, taking in both the cysteine and the phenylalanine. Only the CDR3 portion is preserved as DNA: 42 bases, with reading frame beginning at the first base. TCRbeta CDR3 regions were amplified from genomic DNA by means of the immunoSEQ Assay, a bias-controlled multiplex PCR. The source study handled its data this way. Within the assay, amplification of reference gene primers was used to estimate how many nucleated cells each sample contained. Sequence reads were collapsed and filtered to measure the absolute abundance of every unique TCRbeta CDR3 rearrangement. For each sample, productive Simpson clonality was calculated as the square root of Simpson's diversity index across productive rearrangements. Here the immuneACCESS table is served through TCRdb, limited to in-frame sequences with V and J called. Missing clones are a known gap in these copies; in checked studies unresolved V genes cover under half, and the rest lacks a known reason. Clone size and the V and J calls come from that table; the DNA yielded D and trimming. In this sample the table shows some 130,000 clones, over 70% of which occur a single time. About 2.5% of the sample goes to the ten largest clones.

The study at large found these results: The amount of clinical and demographic metadata varied by source and participant and was provided uncurated.

The material sequenced was peripheral blood. The rearrangement combines TRBV5-1 with TRBJ2-7; TRBD1 is possibly the D segment (6 matching bases). The origin of this receptor is a middle-aged man with active COVID-19. The DNA is TGCGCCAGCAGCTGGGGGCCCTCTCCTACCGAGCAGTACTTC. It is translated as CASSWGPSPTEQYF. When the CDR3 is completed using the reference TRBV5-1 and TRBJ2-7 genes on either side, the full variable domain is KAGVTQTPRYLIKTRGQQVTLSCSPISGHRSVSWYQQTPGQGLQFLFEYFSETQRNKGNFPGRFSGRQFSNSRSEMNVSTLELGDSALYLCASSWGPSPTEQYFGPGTRLTVT.